This T cell receptor (beta chain) derives from a study of blood T cells in healthy people across ages. Study as a whole: Template switching captured about one barcoded beta molecule per two T cells. General study points: Unknown CMV status may confound age-related changes in expanded clones. TCR beta diversity was tightly associated with the proportion of naive T cells.

Samples had at least 6.5 million PBMCs isolated from them. Concerning this clonotype itself: Antigen specificity is unknown.

Germline lookup yields CDR1 SGHKS and CDR2 YYEKEE (reference sequence). The V segment lost 3 bases and the J segment 2 bases; nucleotides outside the gene matches: 11. There are 19 residues in the CDR3. A second PCR of 7 to 11 cycles used a sample-barcoded 5' primer and a J-beta primer mix. MiXCR, applied by TCRdb to the 5' RACE reads, yields one record per CDR3 protein. This table holds about a million distinct CDR3 sequences, 35% to 40% found once. The specimen sequenced was blood. This receptor was obtained from a man between 18 and 35 years old in good health. The chain has TRBV5-5 and TRBJ2-3; 14 nucleotides line up with TRBD2. Written as DNA, the CDR3 is TGTGCCAGCAGCTCGACTAGCGGGGGGGCACTGGCAGACACAGATACGCAGTATTTT. Amino acid sequence: CASSSTSGGALADTDTQYF.